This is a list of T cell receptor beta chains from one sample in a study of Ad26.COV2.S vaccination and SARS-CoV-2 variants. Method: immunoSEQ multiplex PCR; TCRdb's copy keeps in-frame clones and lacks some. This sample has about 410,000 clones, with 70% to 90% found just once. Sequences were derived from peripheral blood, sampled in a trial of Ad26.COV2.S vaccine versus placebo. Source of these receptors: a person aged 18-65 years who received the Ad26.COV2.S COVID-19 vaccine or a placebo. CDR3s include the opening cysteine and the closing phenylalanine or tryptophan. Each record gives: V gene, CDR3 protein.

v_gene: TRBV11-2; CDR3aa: CASSPPDREQFF
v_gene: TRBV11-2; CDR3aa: CASSLELRNTEAFF
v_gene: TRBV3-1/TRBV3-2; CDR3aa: CASSQDTQGNQPQHF
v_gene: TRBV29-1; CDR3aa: CSVEGQAEGYGYTF
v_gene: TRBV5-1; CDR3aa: CASRSGLKGVNTEAFF
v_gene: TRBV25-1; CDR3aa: CASSEPALYEQYF
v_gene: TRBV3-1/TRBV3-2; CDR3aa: CASSQDRGGRTDTQYF
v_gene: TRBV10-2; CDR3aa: CASSESVSFIGTGEQYF
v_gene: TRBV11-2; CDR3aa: CASSLEFAMETQYF
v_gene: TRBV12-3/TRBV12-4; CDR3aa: CASSYLNYGYTF
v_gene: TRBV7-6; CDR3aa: CASSIPRVAYNSPLHF
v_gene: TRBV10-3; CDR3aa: CAISEATEAFF
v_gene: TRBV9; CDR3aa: CASSVVSDYGYTF
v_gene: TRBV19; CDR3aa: CASTYSGAYNEQFF
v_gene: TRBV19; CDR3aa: CASTPRTGENYGYTF
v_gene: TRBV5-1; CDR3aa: CASSSQGATGELFF
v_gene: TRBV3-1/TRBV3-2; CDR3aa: CASSQGRDGAKGDYGYTF
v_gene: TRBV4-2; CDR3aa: CASSHDRGNTGELFF
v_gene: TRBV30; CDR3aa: CAWSVGGANTEAFF
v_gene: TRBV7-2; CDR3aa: CASRSTGGWGNEQFF
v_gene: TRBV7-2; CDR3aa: CASSSWTGLWTF
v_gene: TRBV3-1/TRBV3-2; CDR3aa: CASSSRVLGTEAFF
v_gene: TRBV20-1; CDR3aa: CSASWFGTSGEVDTQYF
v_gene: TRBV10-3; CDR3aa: CAIRSSGGLTDTQYF
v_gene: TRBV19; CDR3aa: CASSKTGEVTGELFF
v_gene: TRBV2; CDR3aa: CASMVQETQYF
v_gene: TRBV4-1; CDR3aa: CASRLLGTATEAFF
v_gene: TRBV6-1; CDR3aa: CASSEALVGTGQPQHF
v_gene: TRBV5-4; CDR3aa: CASRATGGNYGYTF
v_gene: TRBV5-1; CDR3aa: CASSWSGGQTEAFF
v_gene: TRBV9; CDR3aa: CASSPPGGGRGGGYTF
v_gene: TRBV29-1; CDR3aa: CSVVGGTGLYEQYF
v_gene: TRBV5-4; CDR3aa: CASSFTSGGPNTQYF
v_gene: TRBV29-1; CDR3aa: CSVSGTPENTEAFF
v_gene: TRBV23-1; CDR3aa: CASSHYRGEGTEAFF
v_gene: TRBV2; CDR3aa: CASRTDYGYTF
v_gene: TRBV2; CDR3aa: CASRAGLGLGAQYF
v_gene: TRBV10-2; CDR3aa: CASTLSYSYEQYF
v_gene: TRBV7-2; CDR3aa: CASSLGRTILVYEQYF
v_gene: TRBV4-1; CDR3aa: CASSQDAGFAGYTF
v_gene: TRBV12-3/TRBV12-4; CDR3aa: CASSPQAPYGYTF
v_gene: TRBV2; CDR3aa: CASASLGNTGELFF
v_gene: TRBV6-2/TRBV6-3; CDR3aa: CASSYLQTQYF
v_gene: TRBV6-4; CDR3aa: CASSRGGTDNEQFF
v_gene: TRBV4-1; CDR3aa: CASSTPPRKPNTGELFF
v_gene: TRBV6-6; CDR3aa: CASSPLRLAANTGELFF
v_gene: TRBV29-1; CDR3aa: CSVERGGTFNTEAFF
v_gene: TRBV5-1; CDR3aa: CASSLASGGRGEKLFF
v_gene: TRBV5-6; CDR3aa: CASSSGTGDYGYTF
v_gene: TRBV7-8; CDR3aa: CASSLAGTGGFSYNSPLHF
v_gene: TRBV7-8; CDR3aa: CASSFGQDYEQYF
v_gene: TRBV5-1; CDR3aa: CASSLAGTGLPNEQFF
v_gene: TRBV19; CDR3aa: CATAGLWGNQPQHF
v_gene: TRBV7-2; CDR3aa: CASSYGTGSIEQYF
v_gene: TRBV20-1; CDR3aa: CSVGDPVLVFF
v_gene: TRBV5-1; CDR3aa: CASSLAVRDPTYEQYF
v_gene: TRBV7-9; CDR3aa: CASSLDWAARGNQPQHF
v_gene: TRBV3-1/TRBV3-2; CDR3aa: CASTDFPDYSGNTIYF
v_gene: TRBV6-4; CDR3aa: CASTERQGRTSGANVLTF